Below, one TCR beta chain is given with its context. No antigen is known for it. No much larger clone exists at a distance of one base, and base qualities are not known. The data belong to a study of cytomegalovirus exposure and HLA in healthy donors (dated by TCRdb to the late 2010s). With regard to the full study: A later analysis indicated that the 120 or so validation repertoires were generated on the platform also employed for the 700 or so repertoires of the first cohort. The study was designed to test whether signatures of past pathogen exposure could be identified by cataloging public T cell receptors. In addition to the first cohort of 666 subjects, a separate validation cohort of over 90 different subjects was used. To predict cytomegalovirus infection status, the study combined high-throughput TCR immunosequencing, statistical association of individual TCRs with disease status, and machine learning.

A distance of 14 bases separates the germline ends of V and J, which lose 2 bases and 0 bases respectively. Spanning cysteine to phenylalanine, the CDR3 consists of 17 amino acids. Kept here is only the CDR3 DNA, which spans 51 bases and is read in frame from base 1. According to the germline V gene (reference sequence), CDR1 reads SEHNR and CDR2 reads FQNEAQ. The library was prepared using the immunoSEQ multiplex PCR assay. Per the authors' processing: To diagnose cytomegalovirus status from the catalog of TCR beta chain sequences, a statistical classification framework was built. Imported from immuneACCESS, the table was reduced by TCRdb to in-frame sequences with V and J called. These copies leave out some clones; in studies compared against another copy, an unresolved V gene accounts for under half, and the cause of the remainder is not known. V and J calls and clone size are as listed in that table; D and trimming were resolved from the DNA. The sample table lists some 100,000 clones, 70% to 90% of them with a count of one. The ten most abundant clones make up more than 1.5% of the sample.

The donors belonged to the validation cohort of about 110 subjects, which was separate from the roughly 700-subject first cohort. The paper as a whole reports these results and caveats: The validation cohort had no HLA typing available for a later analysis, so co-occurrence within that cohort was assessed over all 120 repertoires. The classifier was reported to diagnose cytomegalovirus status with high specificity and sensitivity in both the original and validation cohorts. Of the cluster scores, about 94% were above 0 in a later analysis, which found that TCRs clustered in the first cohort also tended to co-occur in the 110 or so validation repertoires. Most TCR sequences were seen in very few donors, while some public TCRs were found in many individuals. A total of about 180 TCR beta chains were listed by the study as associated with cytomegalovirus. In vitro tests confirmed that a few of the cytomegalovirus-associated TCR beta chains recognize cytomegalovirus antigens. The authors suggested that the approach could potentially be extended to other disease states and immunological phenotypes.

The V and J genes are TRBV7-9 and TRBJ1-3, with a weak D call of TRBD1 (5 bases match). The receptor comes from a young man in good health and CMV-seronegative. Sequenced: PBMCs. Here the CDR3 is given as CASSLTGQLHSGNTIYF. In nucleotides, the sequence is TGTGCCAGCAGCTTAACCGGACAATTACACTCTGGAAACACCATATATTTT.